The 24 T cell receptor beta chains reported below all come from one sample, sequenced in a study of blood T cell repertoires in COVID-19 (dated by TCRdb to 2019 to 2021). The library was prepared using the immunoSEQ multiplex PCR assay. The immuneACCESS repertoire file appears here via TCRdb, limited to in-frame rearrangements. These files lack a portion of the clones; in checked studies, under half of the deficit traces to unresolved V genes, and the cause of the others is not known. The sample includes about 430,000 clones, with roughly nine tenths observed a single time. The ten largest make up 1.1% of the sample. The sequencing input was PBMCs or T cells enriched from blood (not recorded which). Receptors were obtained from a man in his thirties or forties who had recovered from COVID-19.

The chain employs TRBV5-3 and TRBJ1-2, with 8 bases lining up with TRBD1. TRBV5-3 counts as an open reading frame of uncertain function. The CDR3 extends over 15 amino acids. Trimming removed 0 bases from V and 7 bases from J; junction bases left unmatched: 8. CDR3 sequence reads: CARSLVLGRGLGYTF. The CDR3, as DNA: TGTGCCAGAAGCTTGGTTCTAGGCAGGGGGCTTGGCTACACCTTC.

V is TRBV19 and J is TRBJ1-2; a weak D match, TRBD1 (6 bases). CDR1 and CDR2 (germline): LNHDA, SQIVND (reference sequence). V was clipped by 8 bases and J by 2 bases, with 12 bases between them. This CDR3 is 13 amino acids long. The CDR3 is CASWGHMNYGYTF. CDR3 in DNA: TGTGCCAGTTGGGGACACATGAACTATGGCTACACCTTC. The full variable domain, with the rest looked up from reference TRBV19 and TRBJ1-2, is DGGITQSPKYLFRKEGQNVTLSCEQNLNHDAMYWYRQDPGQGLRLIYYSQIVNDFQKGDIAEGYSVSREKKESFPLTVTSAQKNPTAFYLCASWGHMNYGYTFGSGTRLTVV.

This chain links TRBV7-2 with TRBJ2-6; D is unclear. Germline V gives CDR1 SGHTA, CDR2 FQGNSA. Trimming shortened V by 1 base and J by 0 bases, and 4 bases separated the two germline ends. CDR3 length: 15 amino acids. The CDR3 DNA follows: TGTGCCAGCAGCTTAGTCCACTCTGGGGCCAACGTCCTGACTTTC. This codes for CASSLVHSGANVLTF.

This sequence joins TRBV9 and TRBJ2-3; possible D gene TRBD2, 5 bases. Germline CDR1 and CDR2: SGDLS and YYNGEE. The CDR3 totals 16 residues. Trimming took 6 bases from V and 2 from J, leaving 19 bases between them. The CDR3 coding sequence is TGTGCCAGCAACAAACACCCGGACTCTCACACAGATACGCAGTATTTT. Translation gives CASNKHPDSHTDTQYF.

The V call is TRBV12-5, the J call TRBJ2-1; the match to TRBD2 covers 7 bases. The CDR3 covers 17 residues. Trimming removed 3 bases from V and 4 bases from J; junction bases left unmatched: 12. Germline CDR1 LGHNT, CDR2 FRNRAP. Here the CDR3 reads CASGFHLTAGLYNEQFF. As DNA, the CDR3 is TGTGCTAGTGGTTTCCACCTCACAGCGGGACTGTACAATGAGCAGTTCTTC.

The CDR3 coding sequence is TGTGCCAGTAACAGGGGGCGCCAGGATCAGCCCCAGCATTTT. As protein: CASNRGRQDQPQHF. The rearrangement uses TRBV19 and TRBJ1-5, with TRBD1 matching over 9 bases. CDR1 and CDR2 from the germline V gene are LNHDA and SQIVND (reference sequence). V trimming: 7 bases; J trimming: 5 bases; junction bases outside the gene matches: 6. The CDR3 extends over 14 amino acids.

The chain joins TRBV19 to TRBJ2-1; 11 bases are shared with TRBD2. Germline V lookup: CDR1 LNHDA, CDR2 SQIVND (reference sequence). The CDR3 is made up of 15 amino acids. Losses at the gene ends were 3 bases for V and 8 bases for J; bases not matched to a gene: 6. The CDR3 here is CASSIWLAGGDEQFF. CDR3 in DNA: TGTGCCAGTAGTATTTGGCTAGCGGGAGGAGATGAGCAGTTCTTC.

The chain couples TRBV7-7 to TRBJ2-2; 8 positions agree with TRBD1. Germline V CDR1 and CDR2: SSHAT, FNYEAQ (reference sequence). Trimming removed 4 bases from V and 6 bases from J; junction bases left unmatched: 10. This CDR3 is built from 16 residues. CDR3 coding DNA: TGTGCCAGCAGCTCCTCCTCAAACAGGGGGTCCGGGGAGCTGTTTTTT. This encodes CASSSSSNRGSGELFF.

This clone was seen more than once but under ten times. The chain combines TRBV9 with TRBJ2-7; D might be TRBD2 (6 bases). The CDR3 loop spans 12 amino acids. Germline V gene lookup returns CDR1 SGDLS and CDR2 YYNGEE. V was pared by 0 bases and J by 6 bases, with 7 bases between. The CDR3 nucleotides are TGTGCCAGCAGCGTAGTGGGGGGCGAGCAGTACTTC. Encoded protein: CASSVVGGEQYF.

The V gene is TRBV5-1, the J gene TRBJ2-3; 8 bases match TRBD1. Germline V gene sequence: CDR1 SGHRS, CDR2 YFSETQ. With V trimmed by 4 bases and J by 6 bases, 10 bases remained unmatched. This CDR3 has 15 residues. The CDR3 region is CASSRTGWPLDTQYF. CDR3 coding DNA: TGCGCCAGCAGCCGGACAGGGTGGCCCCTTGATACGCAGTATTTT.

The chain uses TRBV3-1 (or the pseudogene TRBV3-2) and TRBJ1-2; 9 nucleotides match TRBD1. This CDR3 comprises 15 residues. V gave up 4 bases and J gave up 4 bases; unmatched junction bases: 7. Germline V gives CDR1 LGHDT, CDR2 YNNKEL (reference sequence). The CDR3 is CASSLRDRDIYGYTF. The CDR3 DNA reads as TGTGCCAGCAGCCTCCGGGACAGGGATATCTATGGCTACACCTTC.

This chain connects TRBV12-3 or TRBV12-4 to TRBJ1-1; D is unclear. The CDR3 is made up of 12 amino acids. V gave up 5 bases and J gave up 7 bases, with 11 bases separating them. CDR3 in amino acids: CASSPAGIEAFF. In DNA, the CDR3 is TGTGCCAGCAGTCCGGCAGGCATTGAAGCTTTCTTT.

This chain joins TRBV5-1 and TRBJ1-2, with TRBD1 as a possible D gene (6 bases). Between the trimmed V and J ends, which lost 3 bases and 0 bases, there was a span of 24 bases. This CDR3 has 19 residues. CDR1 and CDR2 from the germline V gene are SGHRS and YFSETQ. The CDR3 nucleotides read TGCGCCAGCAGCTCGGAAGGGACATCAAGTGGCCTAGCTAACTATGGCTACACCTTC. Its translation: CASSSEGTSSGLANYGYTF.

The chain's CDR3 is CATSRRLGLYEQFF. Here the CDR3 DNA reads TGTGCCACCAGCAGACGTTTGGGCCTTTATGAGCAGTTCTTC. This chain links TRBV15 with TRBJ2-1; the D is unclear. Looked up from germline, CDR1 is LNHNV and CDR2 is YYDKDF (reference sequence). Trimming cost V 2 bases and J 8 bases, with 13 bases left between them. CDR3 length: 14 residues. Together with reference TRBV15 and TRBJ2-1, the CDR3 gives the full variable domain: DAMVIQNPRYQVTQFGKPVTLSCSQTLNHNVMYWYQQKSSQAPKLLFHYYDKDFNNEADTPDNFQSRRPNTSFCFLDIRSPGLGDTAMYLCATSRRLGLYEQFFGPGTRLTVL.

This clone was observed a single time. In DNA, the CDR3 is TGTGCCAGCAGCCCCGGGGGTACCTACGAGCAGTACTTC. As protein: CASSPGGTYEQYF. This chain links TRBV3-1 (or the pseudogene TRBV3-2) with TRBJ2-7; D possibly corresponds to TRBD2 (6 bases). V dropped 4 bases and J dropped 2 bases, with 9 bases sitting between them. This CDR3 has 13 residues. Germline values: CDR1 LGHDT, CDR2 YNNKEL (reference sequence).

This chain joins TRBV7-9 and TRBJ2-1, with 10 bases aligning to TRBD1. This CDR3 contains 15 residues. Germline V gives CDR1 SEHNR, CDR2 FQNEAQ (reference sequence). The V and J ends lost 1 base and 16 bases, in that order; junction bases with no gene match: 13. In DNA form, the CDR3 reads TGTGCCAGCAGCTTAGTGGGACAGGGGCCCCAGATTGTCTTCTTC. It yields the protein CASSLVGQGPQIVFF.

CDR3 sequence reads: CASSLGFSSPLHF. The DNA for the CDR3 is TGTGCCAGCAGTTTAGGGTTTAGTTCACCCCTCCACTTT. The chain recombines TRBV12-3 or TRBV12-4 with TRBJ1-6; D uncertain. V lost 1 base and J lost 9, with 7 bases in between. The CDR3 runs to 13 residues.

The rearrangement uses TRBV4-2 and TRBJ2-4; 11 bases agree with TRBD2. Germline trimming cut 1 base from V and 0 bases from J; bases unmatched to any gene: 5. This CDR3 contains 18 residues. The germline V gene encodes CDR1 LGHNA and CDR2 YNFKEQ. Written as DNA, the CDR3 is TGTGCCAGCAGCCAAGTAATAGCGGGAGGGACAGCCAAAAACATTCAGTACTTC. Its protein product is CASSQVIAGGTAKNIQYF.

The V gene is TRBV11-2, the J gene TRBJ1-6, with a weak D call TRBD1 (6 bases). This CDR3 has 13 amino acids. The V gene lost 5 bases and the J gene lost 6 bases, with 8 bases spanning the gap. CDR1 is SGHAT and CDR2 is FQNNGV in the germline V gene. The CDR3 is CASSGRGNSPLHF. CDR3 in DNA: TGTGCCAGCAGCGGCAGGGGTAATTCACCCCTCCACTTT.

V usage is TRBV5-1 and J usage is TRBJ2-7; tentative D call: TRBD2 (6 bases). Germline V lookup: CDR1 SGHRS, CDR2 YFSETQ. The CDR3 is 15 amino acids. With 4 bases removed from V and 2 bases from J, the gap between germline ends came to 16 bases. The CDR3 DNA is TGCGCCAGCAGCCCGGACGTGGGAGGCACCTACGAGCAGTACTTC. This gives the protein CASSPDVGGTYEQYF.

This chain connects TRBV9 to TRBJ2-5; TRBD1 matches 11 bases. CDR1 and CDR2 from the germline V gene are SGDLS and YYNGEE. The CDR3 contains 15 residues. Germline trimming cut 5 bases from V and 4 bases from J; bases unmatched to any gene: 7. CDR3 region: CASRAGTGGLETQYF. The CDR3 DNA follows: TGTGCCAGCAGGGCGGGGACAGGGGGGCTAGAGACCCAGTACTTC.

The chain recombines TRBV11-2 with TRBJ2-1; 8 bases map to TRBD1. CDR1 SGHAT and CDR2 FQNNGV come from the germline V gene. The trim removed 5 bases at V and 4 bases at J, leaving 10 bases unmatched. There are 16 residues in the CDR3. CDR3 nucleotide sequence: TGTGCCAGCAGCAACGGACAGGGACGTCGATACAATGAGCAGTTCTTC. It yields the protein CASSNGQGRRYNEQFF.

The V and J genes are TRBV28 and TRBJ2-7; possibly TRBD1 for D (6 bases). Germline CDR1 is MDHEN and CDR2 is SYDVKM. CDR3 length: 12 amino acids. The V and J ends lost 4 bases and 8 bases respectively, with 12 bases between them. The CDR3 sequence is CASSWVGQKQYF. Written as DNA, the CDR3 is TGTGCCAGCAGTTGGGTAGGACAGAAGCAGTACTTC.

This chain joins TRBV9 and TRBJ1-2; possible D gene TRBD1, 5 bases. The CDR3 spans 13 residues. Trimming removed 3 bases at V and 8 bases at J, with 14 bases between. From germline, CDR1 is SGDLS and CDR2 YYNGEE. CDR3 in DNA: TGTGCCAGCAGCGCCCTCGCAGGGTACGGCTACACCTTC. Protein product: CASSALAGYGYTF.